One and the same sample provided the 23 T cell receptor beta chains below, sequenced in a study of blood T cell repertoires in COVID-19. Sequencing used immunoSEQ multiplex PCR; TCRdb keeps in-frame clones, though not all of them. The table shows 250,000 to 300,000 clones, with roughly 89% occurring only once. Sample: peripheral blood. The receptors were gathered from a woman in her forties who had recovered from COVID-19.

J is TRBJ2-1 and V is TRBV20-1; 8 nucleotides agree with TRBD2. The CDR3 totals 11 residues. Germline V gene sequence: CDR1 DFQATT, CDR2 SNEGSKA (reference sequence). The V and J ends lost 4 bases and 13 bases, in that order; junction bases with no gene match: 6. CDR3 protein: CSAIAGLAQFF. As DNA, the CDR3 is TGCAGTGCTATAGCGGGATTGGCTCAGTTCTTC.

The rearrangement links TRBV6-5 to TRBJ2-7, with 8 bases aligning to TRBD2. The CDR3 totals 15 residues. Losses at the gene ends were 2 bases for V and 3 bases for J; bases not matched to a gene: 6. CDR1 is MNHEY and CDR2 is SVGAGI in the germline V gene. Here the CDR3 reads CASSYTGRAGYEQYF. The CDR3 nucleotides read TGTGCCAGCAGTTACACCGGGAGGGCCGGCTACGAGCAGTACTTC.

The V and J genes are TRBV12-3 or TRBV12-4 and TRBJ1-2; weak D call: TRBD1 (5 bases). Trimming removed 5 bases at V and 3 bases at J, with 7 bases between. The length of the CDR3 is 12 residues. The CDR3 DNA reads TGTGCCAGCAGTCCAGGGTACTATGGCTACACCTTC. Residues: CASSPGYYGYTF.

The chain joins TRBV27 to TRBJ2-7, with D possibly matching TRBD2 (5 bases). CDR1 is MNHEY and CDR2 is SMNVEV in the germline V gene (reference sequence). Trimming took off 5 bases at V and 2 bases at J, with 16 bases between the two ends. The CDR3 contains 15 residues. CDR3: CASSNPGLAPYEQYF. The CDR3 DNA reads TGTGCCAGCAGTAACCCCGGGCTAGCCCCCTACGAGCAGTACTTC.

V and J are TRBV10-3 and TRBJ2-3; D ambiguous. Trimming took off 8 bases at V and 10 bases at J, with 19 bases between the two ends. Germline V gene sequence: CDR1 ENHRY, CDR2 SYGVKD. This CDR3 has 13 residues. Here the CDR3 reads CAIGLDPFSAQYF. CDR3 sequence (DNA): TGTGCCATCGGTCTAGACCCCTTTTCTGCGCAGTATTTT.

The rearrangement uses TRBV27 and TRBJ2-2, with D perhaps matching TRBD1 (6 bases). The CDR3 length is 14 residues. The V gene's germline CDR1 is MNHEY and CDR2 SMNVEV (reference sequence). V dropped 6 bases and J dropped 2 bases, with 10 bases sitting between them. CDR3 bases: TGTGCCAGCAGAGGGACACTCAACACCGGGGAGCTGTTTTTT. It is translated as CASRGTLNTGELFF.

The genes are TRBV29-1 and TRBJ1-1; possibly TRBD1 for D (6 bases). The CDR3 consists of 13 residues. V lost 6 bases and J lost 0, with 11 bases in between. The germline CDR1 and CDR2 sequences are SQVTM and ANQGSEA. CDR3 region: CSVRTVLNTEAFF. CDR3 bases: TGCAGCGTCCGGACAGTACTGAACACTGAAGCTTTCTTT.

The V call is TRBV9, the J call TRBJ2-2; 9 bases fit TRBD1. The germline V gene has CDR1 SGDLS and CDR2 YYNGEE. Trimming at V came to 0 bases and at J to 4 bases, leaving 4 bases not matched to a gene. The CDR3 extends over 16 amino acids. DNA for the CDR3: TGTGCCAGCAGCGTAGGCGGGACAGGGATCACCGGGGAGCTGTTTTTT. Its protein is CASSVGGTGITGELFF.

This chain's CDR3 is CASSPGSDRNYGYTF. The CDR3 DNA sequence: TGTGCCAGCTCACCTGGCAGCGATCGAAATTATGGCTACACCTTC. The chain is built from TRBV18 and TRBJ1-2; D not resolved. Germline V gene data show CDR1 as KGHSH and CDR2 as LQKENI. The CDR3 runs 15 residues. V was shortened by 3 bases and J by 5 bases, with 16 bases between the two germline ends.

The CDR3 DNA sequence: TGTGCAAGCCGCCGGGGGAGAGAGGGCACCGGGGAGCTGTTTTTT. It yields the protein CASRRGREGTGELFF. The chain joins TRBV12-2 to TRBJ2-2; the table's D call TRBD2 went unverified against the DNA. TRBV12-2 is designated a pseudogene. This CDR3 spans 15 amino acids.

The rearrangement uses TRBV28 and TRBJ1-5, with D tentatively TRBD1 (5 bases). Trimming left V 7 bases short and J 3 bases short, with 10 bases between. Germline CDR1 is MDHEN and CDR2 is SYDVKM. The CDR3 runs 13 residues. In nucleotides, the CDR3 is TGTGCCAGCACTCGACAGTTCAATCAGCCCCAGCATTTT. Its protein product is CASTRQFNQPQHF.

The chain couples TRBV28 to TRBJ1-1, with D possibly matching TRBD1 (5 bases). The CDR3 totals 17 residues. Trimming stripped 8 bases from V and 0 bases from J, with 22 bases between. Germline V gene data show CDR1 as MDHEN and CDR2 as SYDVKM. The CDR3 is CASGRSQGTLMNTEAFF. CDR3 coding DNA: TGTGCCAGCGGCCGGTCGCAGGGTACGCTTATGAACACTGAAGCTTTCTTT.

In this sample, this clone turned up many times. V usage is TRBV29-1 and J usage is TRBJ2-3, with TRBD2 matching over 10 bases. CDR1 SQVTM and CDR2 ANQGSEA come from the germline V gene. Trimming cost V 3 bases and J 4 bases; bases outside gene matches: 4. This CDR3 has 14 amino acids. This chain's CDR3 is CSVESLAGADTQYF. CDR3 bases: TGCAGCGTTGAGAGCCTAGCGGGGGCAGATACGCAGTATTTT.

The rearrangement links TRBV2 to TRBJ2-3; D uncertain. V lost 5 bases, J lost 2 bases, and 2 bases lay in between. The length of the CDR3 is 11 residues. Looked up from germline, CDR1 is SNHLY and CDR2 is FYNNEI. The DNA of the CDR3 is TGTGCCAGCAGTTACACAGATACGCAGTATTTT. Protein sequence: CASSYTDTQYF.

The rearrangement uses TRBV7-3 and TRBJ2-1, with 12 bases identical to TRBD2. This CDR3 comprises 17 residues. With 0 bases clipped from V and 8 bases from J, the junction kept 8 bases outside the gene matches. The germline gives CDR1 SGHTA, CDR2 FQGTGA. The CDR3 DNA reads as TGTGCCAGCAGCTTAACCCGGACTAGCGGGATAGGAGATGAGCAGTTCTTC. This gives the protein CASSLTRTSGIGDEQFF.

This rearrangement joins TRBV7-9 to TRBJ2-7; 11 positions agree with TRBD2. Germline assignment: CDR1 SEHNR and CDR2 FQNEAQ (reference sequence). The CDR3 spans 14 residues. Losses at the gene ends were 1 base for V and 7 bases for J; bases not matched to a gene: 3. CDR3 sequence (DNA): TGTGCCAGCAGCTTAGGACTAGCGGGGTTGGAGCAGTACTTC. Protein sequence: CASSLGLAGLEQYF.

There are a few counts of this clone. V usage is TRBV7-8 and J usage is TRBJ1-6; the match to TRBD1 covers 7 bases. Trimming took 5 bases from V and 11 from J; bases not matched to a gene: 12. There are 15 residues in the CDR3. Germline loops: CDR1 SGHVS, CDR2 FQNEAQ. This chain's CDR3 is CASSPRQGEGPPLHF. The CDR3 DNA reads TGTGCCAGCAGCCCAAGACAGGGTGAGGGACCACCCCTCCACTTT.

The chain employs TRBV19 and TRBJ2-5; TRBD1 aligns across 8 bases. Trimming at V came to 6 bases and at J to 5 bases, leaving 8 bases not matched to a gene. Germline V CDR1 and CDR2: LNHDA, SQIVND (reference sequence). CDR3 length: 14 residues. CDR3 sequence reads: CASSRDRPGETQYF. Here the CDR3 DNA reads TGTGCCAGTAGCCGGGACAGGCCGGGGGAGACCCAGTACTTC.

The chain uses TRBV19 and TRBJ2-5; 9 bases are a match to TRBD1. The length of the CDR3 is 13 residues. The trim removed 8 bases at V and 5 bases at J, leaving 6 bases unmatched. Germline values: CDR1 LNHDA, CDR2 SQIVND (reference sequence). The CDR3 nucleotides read TGTGCCAGTGGACAGGGGTCGCGCGAGACCCAGTACTTC. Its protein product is CASGQGSRETQYF.

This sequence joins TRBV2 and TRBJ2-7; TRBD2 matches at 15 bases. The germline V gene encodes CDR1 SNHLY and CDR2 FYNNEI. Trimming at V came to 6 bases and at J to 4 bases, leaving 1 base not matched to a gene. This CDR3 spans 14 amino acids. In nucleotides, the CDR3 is TGTGCCAGCAGCGGGACTAGCGGGAGGTACGAGCAGTACTTC. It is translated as CASSGTSGRYEQYF.

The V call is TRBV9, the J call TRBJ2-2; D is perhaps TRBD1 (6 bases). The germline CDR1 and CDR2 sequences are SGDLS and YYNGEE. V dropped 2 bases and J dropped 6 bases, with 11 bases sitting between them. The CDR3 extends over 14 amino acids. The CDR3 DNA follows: TGTGCCAGCAGCGTTGGACAGATGGCCGGGGAGCTGTTTTTT. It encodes CASSVGQMAGELFF.

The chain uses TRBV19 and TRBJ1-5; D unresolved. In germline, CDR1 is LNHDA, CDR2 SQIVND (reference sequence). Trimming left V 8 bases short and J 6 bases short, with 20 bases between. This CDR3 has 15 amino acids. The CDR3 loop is CASDDLGELGQPQHF. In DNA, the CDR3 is TGTGCCAGTGACGACCTTGGGGAGCTGGGTCAGCCCCAGCATTTT.

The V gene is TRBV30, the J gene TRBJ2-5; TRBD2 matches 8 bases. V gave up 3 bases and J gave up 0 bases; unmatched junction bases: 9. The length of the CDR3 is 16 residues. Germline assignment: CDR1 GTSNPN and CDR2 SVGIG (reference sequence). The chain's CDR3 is CAWRVTYSGNQETQYF. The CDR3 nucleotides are TGTGCCTGGAGGGTGACTTATAGCGGGAACCAAGAGACCCAGTACTTC.